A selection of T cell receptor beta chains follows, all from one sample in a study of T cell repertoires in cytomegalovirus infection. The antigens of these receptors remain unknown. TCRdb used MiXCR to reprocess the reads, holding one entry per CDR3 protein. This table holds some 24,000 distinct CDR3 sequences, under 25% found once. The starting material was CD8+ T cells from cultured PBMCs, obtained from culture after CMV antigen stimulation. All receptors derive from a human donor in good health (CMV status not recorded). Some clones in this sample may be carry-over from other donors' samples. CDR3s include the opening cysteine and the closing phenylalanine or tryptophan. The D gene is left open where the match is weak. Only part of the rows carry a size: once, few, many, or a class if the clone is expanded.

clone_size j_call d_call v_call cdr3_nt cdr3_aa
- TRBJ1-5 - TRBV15 TGTGCCACCAGCAGAGCGGGCAGTAGCAATCAGCCCCAGCATTTT CATSRAGSSNQPQHF
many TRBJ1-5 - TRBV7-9 TGTGCCAGCAGCGACAGGTATCAGCCCCAGCATTTT CASSDRYQPQHF
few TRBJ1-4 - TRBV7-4 TGTGCCAGCAGCGCCCCGACGGGGATTCAGGATGAAAAACTGTTTTTT CASSAPTGIQDEKLFF
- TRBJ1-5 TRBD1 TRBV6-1 TGTGCCAGCAGCGAAGGGCCAGGGGGTAATCAGCCCCAGCATTTT CASSEGPGGNQPQHF
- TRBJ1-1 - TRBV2 TGTGCCAGCAGAGATAGACAGCTAAACACTGAAGCTTTCTTT CASRDRQLNTEAFF
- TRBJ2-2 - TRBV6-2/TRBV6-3 TGTGCCACCGCAGGGAACACCGGGGAGCTGTTTTTT CATAGNTGELFF
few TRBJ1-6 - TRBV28 TGTGCCAGCAGTTTAGAGGGTGGGCCCTATAATTCACCCCTCCACTTT CASSLEGGPYNSPLHF
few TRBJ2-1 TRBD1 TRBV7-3 TGTGCCAGCAGCTTAACGGGACAGGAGTACAATGAGCAGTTCTTC CASSLTGQEYNEQFF
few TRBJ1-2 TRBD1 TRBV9 TGTGCCAGCAGCGAAGGCCCAGGGACAGGACGGATCTGGTATGGCTACACCTTC CASSEGPGTGRIWYGYTF
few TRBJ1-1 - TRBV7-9 TGTGCCAGCAGGCCAACTGGAACTGAAGCTTTCTTT CASRPTGTEAFF
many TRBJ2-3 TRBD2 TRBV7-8 TGTGCCAGCAGCTTAGATGAGCGGGGGAACACAGATACGCAGTATTTT CASSLDERGNTDTQYF
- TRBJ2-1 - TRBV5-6 TGTGCCAGCAGCCGAACGTGGGAGATTCAGTTCTTC CASSRTWEIQFF
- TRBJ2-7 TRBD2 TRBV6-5 TGTGCCAGCAGTCGGACTAGCGGGGTGAATTACGAGCAGTACTTC CASSRTSGVNYEQYF
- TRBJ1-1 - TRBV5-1 TGCGCCAGCAGCCCTGAGACAGGTGAAGCTTTCTTT CASSPETGEAFF
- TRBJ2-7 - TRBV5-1 TGCGCCAGCAGCTTCCGGACAGCCCCCTACGAGCAGTACTTC CASSFRTAPYEQYF
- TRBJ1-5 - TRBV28 TGTGCCAGCAGTCAGTTATTTTATAGCAATCAGCCCCAGCATTTT CASSQLFYSNQPQHF
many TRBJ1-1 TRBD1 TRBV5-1 TGCGCCAGCAGCTTACTACCCGGACAGGGGGCGAGAGTGCCTGAAGCTTTCTTT CASSLLPGQGARVPEAFF
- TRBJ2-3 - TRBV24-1 TGTGCCACCAGTGATGAAACAGGGTGGTTCACAGATACGCAGTATTTT CATSDETGWFTDTQYF
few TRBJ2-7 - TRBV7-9 TGTGCCGTCTCCCTCCCAACAGGAGAGACAACGTCCTACGAGCAGTACTTC CAVSLPTGETTSYEQYF
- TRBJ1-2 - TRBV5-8 TGTGCCAGCACCTTCTTCGGGGGTCTCTATGGCTACACCTTC CASTFFGGLYGYTF
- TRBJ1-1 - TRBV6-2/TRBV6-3 TGTGCCAGCATCGCCCGACAGGATATGAACACTGAAGCTTTCTTT CASIARQDMNTEAFF
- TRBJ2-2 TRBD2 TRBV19 TGTGCCGGCCGGGGGGTCGACACCGGGGAGCTGTTTTTT CAGRGVDTGELFF
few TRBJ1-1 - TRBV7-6 TGTGCCAGCAGCTTAGAGTCGGCTGAAGCTTTCTTT CASSLESAEAFF
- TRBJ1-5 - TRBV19 TGTGCCAGTAGTTCCAGCCTGGCAGTCGGGGTTAGAAGCAATCAGCCCCAGCATTTT CASSSSLAVGVRSNQPQHF